These 2 T cell receptor beta chains share one sample of origin, sequenced in a study of early T cells in non-severe SARS-CoV-2 infection. TCRdb analysed the 5' RACE reads with MiXCR anew, one entry per CDR3 protein. The sample holds about 83,000 distinct CDR3 sequences, roughly an eighth seen once. Sequenced material: whole blood. These receptors originate from an adult who was a healthcare worker with PCR-confirmed SARS-CoV-2 infection or an uninfected control (not recorded which).

The CDR3 protein is CASRPDKHLYEQYF. In DNA, the CDR3 is TGTGCCAGCAGGCCCGACAAGCACTTGTACGAGCAGTACTTC. This chain connects TRBV5-4 to TRBJ2-7; D not certain. The germline V and J ends were trimmed by 5 bases and 4 bases, with 16 bases remaining between them. Germline V gives CDR1 SGHNT, CDR2 YYREEE (reference sequence). This CDR3 is 14 amino acids long.

Ten or more counts support this clonotype. The chain carries TRBV5-1 and TRBJ1-2; D call uncertain. Germline V gene data show CDR1 as SGHRS and CDR2 as YFSETQ. CDR3 length: 14 amino acids. V dropped 0 bases and J dropped 0 bases, with 6 bases sitting between them. In DNA form, the CDR3 reads TGCGCCAGCAGCTTGGGCAGCCCTAACTATGGCTACACCTTC. Translating it yields CASSLGSPNYGYTF.